The clone carrying this T cell receptor (beta chain) occurred once. There are 16 residues in the CDR3. CDR1 and CDR2 (germline): MDHEN, SYDVKM. V shed 2 bases and J shed 5 bases, with 19 bases lying between them. TCRdb keeps only in-frame clones here, not all; method: immunoSEQ multiplex PCR. The profile covers about 210,000 clones, with about 80% appearing a single time and about 2.7% taken by the ten largest. The source of the sample is a study of blood T cell repertoires in COVID-19. About the research overall: The analysed material was cDNA or gDNA that came from T cells, B-cell-depleted T cells, or PBMCs.

This clonotype was sampled from a woman between 35 and 50 years old with active or convalescent COVID-19. V is TRBV28 and J is TRBJ2-7, with D possibly TRBD2 on 6 matching bases. The sequencing input was peripheral blood. The CDR3 here is CASSLIPGDPRHEQYF. The CDR3 DNA reads as TGTGCCAGCAGTTTAATTCCGGGGGACCCCCGGCACGAGCAGTACTTC.